The 21 T cell receptor beta chains reported below all come from one sample, sequenced in a study of T cell repertoires in cytomegalovirus infection. TCRdb recomputed calls from the reads with MiXCR, one row per CDR3 protein. The data hold 120,000 to 150,000 distinct CDR3 sequences, with 5.5% to 8% observed a single time. The sequencing input was PBMCs. These receptors all stem from a human donor in good health (CMV status not recorded). Some clones in this sample may be carry-over from other donors' samples.

The rearrangement links TRBV14 to TRBJ2-1; D uncertain. Trimming cost V 4 bases and J 7 bases, with 14 bases left between them. From germline, CDR1 is SGHDN and CDR2 FVKESK. The CDR3 spans 14 residues. The CDR3 region is CASSLRIAGNEQFF. DNA for the CDR3: TGTGCCAGCAGCCTTCGGATTGCCGGGAATGAGCAGTTCTTC.

This clonotype was observed a few times. The genes are TRBV14 and TRBJ1-4, with D tentatively TRBD1 (5 bases). V lost 5 bases and J 3 bases, leaving 13 bases between the germline ends. Germline-derived CDR1 and CDR2 are SGHDN and FVKESK. The CDR3 totals 15 residues. CDR3 amino acids: CASSVFQGANEKLFF. The CDR3 DNA follows: TGTGCCAGCAGCGTCTTCCAGGGAGCTAATGAAAAACTGTTTTTT.

This chain links TRBV5-4 with TRBJ2-1; perhaps TRBD2 as D (7 bases). CDR1 is SGHNT and CDR2 is YYREEE in the germline V gene (reference sequence). Deletions cut 0 bases from V and 9 bases from J, with 13 bases between. The CDR3 is 14 amino acids. The CDR3 DNA follows: TGTGCCAGCAGCTTGGTCGGGGGGCATAGTGAGCAGTTCTTC. This gives the protein CASSLVGGHSEQFF. The whole variable domain, filled in from reference TRBV5-4 and TRBJ2-1, reads ETGVTQSPTHLIKTRGQQVTLRCSSQSGHNTVSWYQQALGQGPQFIFQYYREEENGRGNFPPRFSGLQFPNYSSELNVNALELDDSALYLCASSLVGGHSEQFFGPGTRLTVL.

The chain uses TRBV29-1 and TRBJ2-1; D might be TRBD1 (5 bases). The germline V and J ends were trimmed by 6 bases and 11 bases, with 14 bases remaining between them. CDR1 is SQVTM and CDR2 is ANQGSEA in the germline V gene. This CDR3 is built from 11 residues. CDR3: CSVSKGHQQFF. The DNA of the CDR3 is TGCAGCGTGTCGAAAGGACATCAGCAGTTCTTC.

This clonotype has at least ten counts. The J gene is TRBJ2-4, the V gene TRBV7-2; no reliable D call. Trimming shortened V by 1 base and J by 3 bases, and 7 bases separated the two germline ends. Germline CDR1 is SGHTA and CDR2 is FQGNSA. The CDR3 contains 14 residues. For the CDR3, the DNA is TGTGCCAGCAGCTTAGGGGGTTACAAAAACATTCAGTACTTC. Translated, it gives CASSLGGYKNIQYF.

The chain uses TRBV29-1 and TRBJ1-1; D is possibly TRBD1 (5 bases). Germline V gene lookup returns CDR1 SQVTM and CDR2 ANQGSEA. V shed 3 bases and J shed 2 bases, with 19 bases lying between them. This CDR3 is 16 amino acids long. This CDR3 is CSVDRPGRTRNTEAFF. CDR3 nucleotides: TGCAGCGTTGATCGGCCAGGGCGAACCCGAAACACTGAAGCTTTCTTT.

This chain links TRBV29-1 with TRBJ1-6; tentatively, D is TRBD1 (5 bases). The length of the CDR3 is 19 residues. CDR1 and CDR2 from the germline V gene are SQVTM and ANQGSEA. V dropped 8 bases and J dropped 10 bases, with 36 bases sitting between them. CDR3 sequence (DNA): TGCAGCCCCCAAGGGTCGGACAAATCTGCATGCAGCCGCGGATCACCCCTCCACTTT. This translates into CSPQGSDKSACSRGSPLHF.

V and J are TRBV20-1 and TRBJ1-5; D ambiguous. The germline V and J ends were trimmed by 3 bases and 0 bases, with 15 bases remaining between them. This CDR3 has 16 amino acids. CDR1 is DFQATT and CDR2 is SNEGSKA in the germline V gene (reference sequence). The CDR3 here is CSASGDNPYSNQPQHF. CDR3 coding DNA: TGCAGTGCTAGTGGTGACAACCCCTATAGCAATCAGCCCCAGCATTTT.

This clonotype has at least ten counts. The rearrangement joins TRBV10-3 to TRBJ2-1, with D maybe TRBD2 (5 bases). The germline V gene has CDR1 ENHRY and CDR2 SYGVKD. The germline V and J ends were trimmed by 7 bases and 5 bases, with 18 bases remaining between them. This CDR3 contains 15 residues. CDR3 coding DNA: TGTGCCATCACTTCCCAAGACGGGATGGACAATGAGCAGTTCTTC. Translating it yields CAITSQDGMDNEQFF.

The chain couples TRBV7-9 to TRBJ2-7, with D maybe TRBD2 (7 bases). This CDR3 is 16 amino acids long. With 5 bases removed from V and 0 bases from J, the gap between germline ends came to 17 bases. Germline V lookup: CDR1 SEHNR, CDR2 FQNEAQ (reference sequence). The CDR3 sequence: CASSPWGGGHSYEQYF. The CDR3 DNA follows: TGTGCCAGCAGCCCATGGGGGGGGGGCCACTCCTACGAGCAGTACTTC.

The rearrangement uses TRBV29-1 and TRBJ2-6; the D gene could be TRBD1 or TRBD2 (5 bases each). V was cut by 6 bases and J by 2 bases, with 11 bases left in between. Germline V CDR1 and CDR2: SQVTM, ANQGSEA. The CDR3 is made up of 14 amino acids. The CDR3 bases are TGCAGCGTGGGGACCGGGGCTGGGGCCAACGTCCTGACTTTC. Translated, it gives CSVGTGAGANVLTF.

This clonotype has a handful of counts. The CDR3 region is CSADQKQGSSPLHF. The CDR3 DNA sequence: TGCAGTGCTGACCAAAAACAGGGTAGCTCACCCCTCCACTTT. The J gene is TRBJ1-6, the V gene TRBV20-1, with D possibly being TRBD1 (6 bases). The CDR3 loop spans 14 amino acids. CDR1 and CDR2 (germline): DFQATT, SNEGSKA (reference sequence). V dropped 5 bases and J dropped 10 bases, with 18 bases sitting between them.

The sample holds a few counts of this clonotype. The chain links TRBV7-6 to TRBJ1-4; D is uncertain. Germline loops: CDR1 SGHVS, CDR2 FNYEAQ. The CDR3 runs 16 residues. Trimming removed 5 bases from V and 1 base from J, with 14 bases in between. CDR3 protein: CASSPGVGGTNEKLFF. CDR3 nucleotide sequence: TGTGCCAGCAGCCCCGGGGTAGGCGGAACTAATGAAAAACTGTTTTTT.

This clonotype came up many times. CDR3 sequence: CASSYSLQGVYETQYF. Here the CDR3 DNA reads TGTGCCAGCAGTTACTCTCTACAGGGGGTGTATGAGACCCAGTACTTC. The chain links TRBV6-8 to TRBJ2-5; 8 bases agree with TRBD1. V was clipped by 0 bases and J by 5 bases; unmatched bases: 8. There are 16 residues in the CDR3. The germline CDR1 and CDR2 sequences are MNHGY and SAAAGT.

This chain connects TRBV11-2 to TRBJ2-7, with 7 positions matching TRBD1. Germline CDR1 and CDR2: SGHAT and FQNNGV. V gave up 5 bases and J gave up 1 base; unmatched junction bases: 5. CDR3 length: 14 residues. The CDR3 spells CASSTRGQSYEQYF. The DNA of the CDR3 is TGTGCCAGCAGCACCCGGGGACAGTCCTACGAGCAGTACTTC.

In this sample, this clonotype turned up many times. The V call is TRBV5-1, the J call TRBJ2-3, with no clear D. The CDR3 contains 15 residues. V lost 0 bases and J lost 3, with 11 bases in between. Germline lookup yields CDR1 SGHRS and CDR2 YFSETQ. The CDR3 here is CASSLAVPRTDTQYF. The CDR3 DNA reads TGCGCCAGCAGCTTGGCCGTGCCCCGGACAGATACGCAGTATTTT. Using reference TRBV5-1 and TRBJ2-3 for the parts outside the CDR3, the full variable domain is KAGVTQTPRYLIKTRGQQVTLSCSPISGHRSVSWYQQTPGQGLQFLFEYFSETQRNKGNFPGRFSGRQFSNSRSEMNVSTLELGDSALYLCASSLAVPRTDTQYFGPGTRLTVL.

At least ten counts were recorded for this clonotype. The genes are TRBV20-1 and TRBJ2-5; TRBD2 agrees at 11 bases. The germline CDR1 and CDR2 sequences are DFQATT and SNEGSKA (reference sequence). The CDR3 is 15 residues long. Trimming at V came to 3 bases and at J to 0 bases, leaving 3 bases not matched to a gene. The CDR3 is CSARGTSGNQETQYF. CDR3 coding DNA: TGCAGTGCTAGGGGGACTAGCGGTAACCAAGAGACCCAGTACTTC.

This clonotype has ten or more counts. The chain is built from TRBV7-2 and TRBJ2-5; 8 bases agree with TRBD2. Germline CDR1 and CDR2: SGHTA and FQGNSA. This CDR3 comprises 14 residues. J was trimmed by 5 bases and V by 2 bases; bases with no gene match: 4. The CDR3 DNA sequence: TGTGCCAGCAGCTTACTGCTAGCGGGTGAGACCCAGTACTTC. It codes for CASSLLLAGETQYF.

In nucleotides, the CDR3 is TGCAGTGCGTCGGACGGGGGGGAAGCTTTCTTT. Translating it yields CSASDGGEAFF. The V and J genes are TRBV20-1 and TRBJ1-1, with D possibly TRBD1 on 5 matching bases. Germline V CDR1 and CDR2: DFQATT, SNEGSKA (reference sequence). V was trimmed by 6 bases and J by 8 bases, leaving 13 bases between them. The CDR3 covers 11 residues.

This clonotype turned up a few times. The chain employs TRBV29-1 and TRBJ1-6; D is unresolved. The CDR3 consists of 15 residues. V was trimmed by 3 bases and J by 2 bases, leaving 11 bases between them. Germline V gene sequence: CDR1 SQVTM, CDR2 ANQGSEA. The CDR3 bases are TGCAGCGTTGAGGCTAAACACACCTATAATTCACCCCTCCACTTT. Translating it yields CSVEAKHTYNSPLHF.

On this clonotype itself: This may come from a read error, since a much larger clone is one base off. The CDR3 does not end in the conserved phenylalanine or tryptophan, so this is likely a read error. The genes are TRBV28 and TRBJ2-1; D not certain. In germline, CDR1 is MDHEN, CDR2 SYDVKM. This CDR3 is built from 15 residues. Trimming shortened V by 7 bases and J by 0 bases, and 13 bases separated the two germline ends. The CDR3 DNA follows: TGTGCCAGCAAACCAGATACCTTCTCCTACAATGAGCAGTTCTCC. Translation: CASKPDTFSYNEQFS.